The 2 T cell receptor beta chains below all came from one sample that was sequenced in a study of PD-1 blockade in classical Hodgkin lymphoma. Some clones are missing from TCRdb's copy, which holds only in-frame ones; the method was immunoSEQ multiplex PCR. The sample holds roughly 2,900 clones, 81% seen once. Time point reported: cycle 4 day 1 (C4D1), after 6 weeks of nivolumab. Relapses following autologous stem cell transplantation were seen in all patients, with brentuximab vedotin exposure varying. Magnetic negative selection was used to purify CD8+ T cells from thawed PBMCs. Sample: CD8+ T cells from blood, taken before the fourth cycle of nivolumab. These TCRs come from a human donor with classical Hodgkin lymphoma.

This chain joins TRBV9 and TRBJ2-4; D might be TRBD2 (6 bases). The V gene's germline CDR1 is SGDLS and CDR2 YYNGEE. Trimming removed 4 bases from V and 2 bases from J, with 25 bases in between. CDR3 length: 19 residues. The CDR3 DNA sequence: TGTGCCAGCAGCCCGAGTAGTATCCGCGGGGTCGATTCCAAAAACATTCAGTACTTC. As protein: CASSPSSIRGVDSKNIQYF.

The chain combines TRBV5-1 with TRBJ1-1; TRBD1 agrees at 8 bases. V shed 1 base and J 5 bases; nucleotides not matched to a gene: 7. Germline V lookup: CDR1 SGHRS, CDR2 YFSETQ. The CDR3 has 15 residues. The CDR3 DNA sequence: TGCGCCAGCAGCTTGAGCGGACAGGGATGGACTGAAGCTTTCTTT. This sequence encodes CASSLSGQGWTEAFF.